This T cell receptor (beta chain) was sequenced in a study of shared clonotypes between healthy human individuals. The CDR3 consists of 15 residues. Germline assignment: CDR1 SQVTM and CDR2 ANQGSEA. V was clipped by 6 bases and J by 3 bases; unmatched bases: 9. In its sample, this clone was seen once. Only in-frame clones appear in the TCRdb table, and some are missing; sequencing was by immunoSEQ multiplex PCR. The sample yields 2 million to 3 million clones, just over 90% seen once. Material for sequencing was naive CD4+ T cells sorted from blood. The sample's subset: CD45RA+ positively selected. This chain connects TRBV29-1 to TRBJ1-5; 9 bases map to TRBD1. The sequence came from a man aged 18 to 35 in good health. As DNA, the CDR3 is TGCAGCGTGCGGGGTCGGGACAGGGTCAATCAGCCCCAGCATTTT. Its protein product is CSVRGRDRVNQPQHF.